The rows below give T cell receptor beta chains drawn from one sample of a study of regulatory T cells in long-lasting Graves disease. A single record per CDR3 protein comes from TCRdb applying MiXCR to the multiplex PCR reads. The repertoire includes about 200,000 distinct CDR3 sequences, less than 20% of them detected once, and approximately 12% sits in the top ten. The sample was also linked to a second study, of T cells in Graves' hyperthyroidism and ophthalmopathy.

The source was peripheral blood mononuclear cells (PBMCs), collected at new diagnosis, from a patient treated with antithyroid drugs. The source is a woman younger than 45 with Graves disease. Each CDR3 is given with its conserved first and last residue. D genes are given only for firm matches. The listing skips clone size in some rows; elsewhere it reads once, few, many or a size class.

CDR3 DNA	CDR3 protein	D gene	V gene	J gene	clone size
TGTGCCAGCAGCTTGGCAATGGACAGGTTGGGGGCCGGTACGCAGTATTTT	CASSLAMDRLGAGTQYF	TRBD1	TRBV7-2	TRBJ2-3	many
TGTGCCAGCAGCGGCATCCAGGGACGGACGACTAACTATGGCTACACCTTC	CASSGIQGRTTNYGYTF	.	TRBV11-2	TRBJ1-2	.
TGTGCCAGCAGTTTATCTATGGAATCTGAAGCTTTCTTT	CASSLSMESEAFF	.	TRBV27	TRBJ1-1	many
TGTGCCAGCAGTTACTCCGGGGAGACCCAGTACTTC	CASSYSGETQYF	.	TRBV6-5	TRBJ2-5	many
TGTGCCAGCAGTTCAGCCGACCCACTCTACTATGGCTACACCTTC	CASSSADPLYYGYTF	.	TRBV6-5	TRBJ1-2	many
TGTGCCAGCAGCCGAAAAGAGTTCAGGGAGGAGACCCAGTACTTC	CASSRKEFREETQYF	.	TRBV14	TRBJ2-5	.
TGTGCCTTCCAGTTCCGGACCGCCTATGGCTACACCTTC	CAFQFRTAYGYTF	.	TRBV30	TRBJ1-2	many
TGTGCCAGCAGTTTATTCGATGCCGGGGTCACAGATACGCAGTATTTT	CASSLFDAGVTDTQYF	.	TRBV28	TRBJ2-3	.
TGTGCCAGTACCGTACTAGCGGGAGGTAAGGATGAGCAGTTCTTC	CASTVLAGGKDEQFF	TRBD2	TRBV19	TRBJ2-1	many
TGTGCCAGCAGCCCTCGCAGGGGGCGGAACACTGAAGCTTTCTTT	CASSPRRGRNTEAFF	TRBD1	TRBV6-1	TRBJ1-1	many
TGCGCCAGCAGTGAGCATCGCAGTGGGGATACGCAGTATTTT	CASSEHRSGDTQYF	.	TRBV10-1	TRBJ2-3	many
TGTGCCAGCAAGGACAGGGGTTTTGTGACTGAGCAGTTCTTC	CASKDRGFVTEQFF	TRBD1	TRBV2	TRBJ2-1	few
TGTGCCTGGAGTTTTGGACAGGGCCAAGGGGGTGAAAAACTGTTTTTT	CAWSFGQGQGGEKLFF	TRBD1	TRBV30	TRBJ1-4	.
TGCAGTGCGCGGGACAGGGCCGAGCAGTACTTC	CSARDRAEQYF	TRBD1	TRBV20-1	TRBJ2-7	many
TGCAGTGCTAGGGCGAAGGGACTAGTGTCCTACGAGCAGTACTTC	CSARAKGLVSYEQYF	TRBD2	TRBV20-1	TRBJ2-7	many
TGTGCCAGCAGCCCAGGGGCTTTTGAAGCTTTCTTT	CASSPGAFEAFF	.	TRBV7-9	TRBJ1-1	many
TGTGCCAGCAGCCCCGGATGGAGCACTGAAGCTTTCTTT	CASSPGWSTEAFF	.	TRBV11-3	TRBJ1-1	once
TGTGCCAGCAGTGGCGGAACTGGTAATCAGCCCCAGCATTTT	CASSGGTGNQPQHF	.	TRBV2	TRBJ1-5	many
TGTGCCAGCAGTAAGGAGCGGGGGCTCCGGGGCGGGGAGCTGTTTTTT	CASSKERGLRGGELFF	TRBD2	TRBV2	TRBJ2-2	many
TGTGCCAGCAGTCCCACCTTCGGCGGACCCTCCTACGAGCAGTACTTC	CASSPTFGGPSYEQYF	.	TRBV28	TRBJ2-7	many
TGTGCCAGCAGCCGCCAGACAGGGAGCTCCTACAATGAGCAGTTCTTC	CASSRQTGSSYNEQFF	TRBD1	TRBV11-2	TRBJ2-1	many
TGTGCCAGCAGCTTATTGGTCCAGAACACCGGGGAGCTGTTTTTT	CASSLLVQNTGELFF	.	TRBV7-2	TRBJ2-2	many
TGTGCCAGCAGCTTGGGACACGGAGACAATTCACCCTTCCACTTT	CASSLGHGDNSPFHF	.	TRBV9	TRBJ1-6	.
TGTGCCAGCAGTCCTGGGGGGGGGGAGACCCAGTACTTC	CASSPGGGETQYF	TRBD2	TRBV12-3/TRBV12-4	TRBJ2-5	.
TGTGCCAGCAGCCAAGATAGAGGCTTCCTCGGGGCCAACGTCCTGACTTTC	CASSQDRGFLGANVLTF	.	TRBV14	TRBJ2-6	many
TGTGCCAGCAGCCCGACTAGCGGGAGCGGGCAAGAGACCCAGTACTTC	CASSPTSGSGQETQYF	TRBD2	TRBV7-9	TRBJ2-5	many
TGTGCCAGCAGTCTACCGGGACAGGGACAAGGCTACACCTTC	CASSLPGQGQGYTF	TRBD1	TRBV28	TRBJ1-2	many
TGTGCCAGCAGTTCGACCCCCTACGAGCAGTACTTC	CASSSTPYEQYF	.	TRBV6-5	TRBJ2-7	many
TGTGCCAGCAGTGAAGCCCGGTTCACAGGGGGCGCGCGGGAGACCCAGTACTTC	CASSEARFTGGARETQYF	TRBD1	TRBV2	TRBJ2-5	many
TGTGCCAGCTCCACGCCCCTATACAATGAGCAGTTCTTC	CASSTPLYNEQFF	.	TRBV2	TRBJ2-1	many
TGTGCCAGCAGTCGCCCCCGGGGGCAAACAGATACGCAGTATTTT	CASSRPRGQTDTQYF	.	TRBV28	TRBJ2-3	many
TGCAGCGTTGGAGCGGGGCTCGGGTCTAATGAAAAACTGTTTTTT	CSVGAGLGSNEKLFF	.	TRBV29-1	TRBJ1-4	many
TGTGCCAGTAGTATTTTGGACTTAGGAACTGAAGCTTTCTTT	CASSILDLGTEAFF	.	TRBV19	TRBJ1-1	.
TGTGCCAGCAGCTTGGGGGCCAGCGTTCGGTCCACTGAAGCTTTCTTT	CASSLGASVRSTEAFF	.	TRBV5-5	TRBJ1-1	many
TGTGCCAGCAGTTACGATCGGCGCCGGGAGACCCAGTACTTC	CASSYDRRRETQYF	.	TRBV6-4	TRBJ2-5	few
TGTGCCAGCAGTAACGCCCGGACAGGGGTTAACACTGAAGCTTTCTTT	CASSNARTGVNTEAFF	TRBD1	TRBV12-3/TRBV12-4	TRBJ1-1	.
TGTGCCAGCAGTGTTTTGGCTAGCGGGAACACAGATACGCAGTATTTT	CASSVLASGNTDTQYF	TRBD2	TRBV6-2/TRBV6-3	TRBJ2-3	many
TGTGCCAGCAGCTGGGACAGGGGTCCAGATACGCAGTATTTT	CASSWDRGPDTQYF	TRBD1	TRBV7-9	TRBJ2-3	many
TGTGCCAGCAGCGCCCGACTAGCGGGAAAATCAGATACGCAGTATTTT	CASSARLAGKSDTQYF	TRBD2	TRBV11-2	TRBJ2-3	.
TGCGCCAGCAGCGTCGCCCCCGGGACAGGGGACAATGAGCAGTTCTTC	CASSVAPGTGDNEQFF	TRBD1	TRBV5-1	TRBJ2-1	many
TGTGCCAGCAATCCGACAGGGGGCTCCTACAATGAGCAGTTCTTC	CASNPTGGSYNEQFF	TRBD1	TRBV12-3/TRBV12-4	TRBJ2-1	.